The source of this T cell receptor (beta chain) is a study of T cell repertoires in aging, cancer and after chemotherapy. Study-wide background: Donor ages fell into six groups from 30 or younger up to 70 or older. The full dataset contained around 8.2 million TCR reads. Study outcomes and limitations: Age-matched healthy donors had significantly more diverse, less clonal blood TCR repertoires than untreated cancer patients. In cancer patients, declining TCR diversity with age involved lost richness and lost evenness.

Peripheral blood genomic DNA, not sorted cells or RNA, was the template. This CDR3 is 11 amino acids long. CDR1 SGHAT and CDR2 FQNNGV come from the germline V gene. V lost 4 bases and J 7 bases, leaving 7 bases between the germline ends. This clonotype came up a few times. Its antigen is as yet unknown. TRB rearrangements spanning V, D and J were amplified using mixed TRB-A/B primers. TCRdb re-called the multiplex PCR reads through MiXCR, storing one row per CDR3 protein. The table shows some 15,000 distinct CDR3 sequences, with over 20% occurring only once. This sequence was found in a human donor in good health. The sequenced material came from blood. The V call is TRBV11-2, the J call TRBJ1-1, with D tentatively TRBD1 (5 bases). The CDR3 sequence is CASSYQGEAFF. DNA for the CDR3: TGTGCCAGCAGCTACCAGGGTGAAGCTTTCTTT.